Shown below are 2 T cell receptor beta chains from a single sample sequenced in a study of T cells in Graves' hyperthyroidism and ophthalmopathy. TCR beta CDR3 region amplification was performed from RNA transcripts. First-round RT-PCR targeting the TCR CDR3 was performed with the HTBI primer set. MiXCR, run by TCRdb on the multiplex PCR reads, gives a single entry per CDR3 protein. The sample consists of some 620,000 distinct CDR3 sequences, around 15% of them appearing once. Sequencing input: blood. The receptors come from a woman between 25 and 40 years old with Graves' hyperthyroidism.

This clonotype was recorded many times. V gene TRBV28 combines with J gene TRBJ2-2; D is unresolved. V dropped 8 bases and J dropped 5 bases, with 6 bases sitting between them. The germline V gene has CDR1 MDHEN and CDR2 SYDVKM. This CDR3 has 11 residues. CDR3 sequence: CASQRTGELFF. DNA for the CDR3: TGTGCCAGCCAACGAACCGGGGAGCTGTTTTTT.

This clonotype was picked up a small number of times. This chain joins TRBV29-1 and TRBJ2-7, with 7 bases aligning to TRBD1. Germline V gives CDR1 SQVTM, CDR2 ANQGSEA. CDR3 length: 14 residues. The trim removed 4 bases at V and 4 bases at J, leaving 10 bases unmatched. The CDR3 protein is CSVVGPGGLYEQYF. CDR3 nucleotide sequence: TGCAGCGTTGTGGGGCCAGGGGGATTGTACGAGCAGTACTTC.